This is a list of T cell receptor beta chains from one sample in a study of cytomegalovirus exposure and HLA in healthy donors. Only in-frame clones appear in the TCRdb table, and some are missing; sequencing was by immunoSEQ multiplex PCR. The table lists about 130,000 clones, approximately 82% of them singletons, with 2.5% to 3.5% in the top ten. Sequencing used PBMCs. These TCRs come from a woman aged 18-30 years in good health and CMV-seropositive. Each CDR3 is given with its conserved first and last residue. The D gene is left open where the match is weak. The listing skips clone size in some rows; elsewhere it reads once, few, many or a size class.

d_call: -; v_call: TRBV7-9; clone_size: -; j_call: TRBJ1-1; cdr3_aa: CASSWLDTEAFF; cdr3_nt: TGTGCCAGCAGCTGGCTCGACACTGAAGCTTTCTTT
d_call: -; v_call: TRBV27; clone_size: -; j_call: TRBJ2-1; cdr3_aa: CASSSMGWQGPQLGQFF; cdr3_nt: TGTGCCAGCAGTTCTATGGGATGGCAGGGCCCTCAATTGGGGCAGTTCTTC
d_call: TRBD1; v_call: TRBV5-1; clone_size: once; j_call: TRBJ2-2; cdr3_aa: CASSRDRGNGELFF; cdr3_nt: TGCGCCAGCAGCCGGGACAGGGGAAACGGGGAGCTGTTTTTT
d_call: -; v_call: TRBV29-1; clone_size: -; j_call: TRBJ2-5; cdr3_aa: CSVEPRGQETQYF; cdr3_nt: TGCAGCGTTGAGCCCAGGGGCCAAGAGACCCAGTACTTC
d_call: -; v_call: TRBV4-1; clone_size: once; j_call: TRBJ1-4; cdr3_aa: CASSFRTDLIATNEKLFF; cdr3_nt: TGCGCCAGCAGCTTCCGGACAGACCTAATTGCAACTAATGAAAAACTGTTTTTT
d_call: TRBD2; v_call: TRBV11-2; clone_size: -; j_call: TRBJ2-7; cdr3_aa: CASSSWGGNEQYF; cdr3_nt: TGTGCCAGCAGCTCCTGGGGGGGGAACGAGCAGTACTTC
d_call: -; v_call: TRBV6-5; clone_size: -; j_call: TRBJ2-3; cdr3_aa: CASSSYSSTDTQYF; cdr3_nt: TGTGCCAGCAGTTCATATAGTAGCACAGATACGCAGTATTTT
d_call: TRBD1; v_call: TRBV19; clone_size: -; j_call: TRBJ1-5; cdr3_aa: CASSIQGGLEQPQHF; cdr3_nt: TGTGCCAGTAGTATCCAGGGGGGCTTAGAGCAGCCCCAGCATTTT
d_call: TRBD2; v_call: TRBV14; clone_size: -; j_call: TRBJ2-1; cdr3_aa: CASSHGTSGGHNEQFF; cdr3_nt: TGTGCCAGCAGCCATGGGACTAGCGGGGGCCACAATGAGCAGTTCTTC
d_call: -; v_call: TRBV9; clone_size: -; j_call: TRBJ2-5; cdr3_aa: CASSVVREGTQYF; cdr3_nt: TGTGCCAGCAGCGTAGTGAGAGAGGGGACCCAGTACTTC
d_call: -; v_call: TRBV12-5; clone_size: -; j_call: TRBJ1-1; cdr3_aa: CASGLEDRTEAFF; cdr3_nt: TGTGCTAGTGGTTTGGAAGACAGGACTGAAGCTTTCTTT
d_call: -; v_call: TRBV7-2; clone_size: once; j_call: TRBJ2-3; cdr3_aa: CASSLVTASDTQYF; cdr3_nt: TGTGCCAGCAGCTTAGTTACAGCTTCAGATACGCAGTATTTT
d_call: -; v_call: TRBV7-6; clone_size: -; j_call: TRBJ1-5; cdr3_aa: CASSPSSGYSNQPQHF; cdr3_nt: TGTGCCAGCAGCCCCTCCTCAGGATATAGCAATCAGCCCCAGCATTTT
d_call: TRBD2; v_call: TRBV6-1; clone_size: -; j_call: TRBJ2-3; cdr3_aa: CASSEGAGGTDTQYF; cdr3_nt: TGTGCCAGCAGTGAAGGAGCGGGGGGCACAGATACGCAGTATTTT
d_call: TRBD2; v_call: TRBV5-6; clone_size: -; j_call: TRBJ2-7; cdr3_aa: CASSLEGGRYEQYF; cdr3_nt: TGTGCCAGCAGCTTGGAGGGAGGGCGCTACGAGCAGTACTTC
d_call: -; v_call: TRBV5-1; clone_size: -; j_call: TRBJ1-3; cdr3_aa: CASSGAPPSSGNTIYF; cdr3_nt: TGCGCCAGCAGCGGGGCCCCTCCTAGCTCTGGAAACACCATATATTTT
d_call: -; v_call: TRBV2; clone_size: -; j_call: TRBJ1-5; cdr3_aa: CASRMTDYSNQPQHF; cdr3_nt: TGTGCCAGCAGGATGACAGATTATAGCAATCAGCCCCAGCATTTT
d_call: -; v_call: TRBV7-6; clone_size: -; j_call: TRBJ1-2; cdr3_aa: CASSSLTVDSYGYTF; cdr3_nt: TGTGCCAGCAGCTCCCTAACCGTAGACAGTTATGGCTACACCTTC
d_call: TRBD2; v_call: TRBV13; clone_size: -; j_call: TRBJ2-3; cdr3_aa: CASSGGLAGTDTQYF; cdr3_nt: TGTGCCAGCAGCGGGGGACTAGCGGGCACAGATACGCAGTATTTT
d_call: -; v_call: TRBV28; clone_size: -; j_call: TRBJ2-5; cdr3_aa: CATGGLQETQYF; cdr3_nt: TGTGCCACCGGGGGGCTCCAAGAGACCCAGTACTTC
d_call: TRBD1; v_call: TRBV6-7; clone_size: -; j_call: TRBJ1-5; cdr3_aa: CASSYAGEQGAYDQPQHF; cdr3_nt: TGTGCCAGCAGTTACGCAGGGGAACAGGGGGCTTACGATCAGCCCCAGCATTTT
d_call: -; v_call: TRBV10-2; clone_size: -; j_call: TRBJ2-7; cdr3_aa: CATPSVTNPEQYF; cdr3_nt: TGCGCCACCCCATCAGTAACCAACCCCGAGCAGTACTTC
d_call: -; v_call: TRBV11-2; clone_size: -; j_call: TRBJ2-7; cdr3_aa: CASSIPGPYYEQYF; cdr3_nt: TGTGCCAGCAGCATACCGGGTCCTTACTACGAGCAGTACTTC
d_call: -; v_call: TRBV6-1; clone_size: -; j_call: TRBJ1-5; cdr3_aa: CASSEYPNQPQHF; cdr3_nt: TGTGCCAGCAGTGAATATCCCAATCAGCCCCAGCATTTT
d_call: -; v_call: TRBV9; clone_size: once; j_call: TRBJ1-2; cdr3_aa: CASSVVEDYGYTF; cdr3_nt: TGTGCCAGCAGCGTAGTAGAAGACTATGGCTACACCTTC
d_call: TRBD1; v_call: TRBV7-9; clone_size: -; j_call: TRBJ2-5; cdr3_aa: CASSLGTGGQETQYF; cdr3_nt: TGTGCCAGCAGCTTGGGAACAGGGGGACAAGAGACCCAGTACTTC
d_call: -; v_call: TRBV27; clone_size: -; j_call: TRBJ2-7; cdr3_aa: CASSHLGGVYEQYF; cdr3_nt: TGTGCCAGCAGCCACCTTGGAGGGGTATACGAGCAGTACTTC
d_call: -; v_call: TRBV5-1; clone_size: -; j_call: TRBJ2-2; cdr3_aa: CASSSGEYTGELFF; cdr3_nt: TGCGCCAGCAGTTCCGGGGAATACACCGGGGAGCTGTTTTTT
d_call: -; v_call: TRBV15; clone_size: once; j_call: TRBJ2-7; cdr3_aa: CATSRHLDSYEQYF; cdr3_nt: TGTGCCACCAGCAGACATCTGGACAGTTACGAGCAGTACTTC
d_call: -; v_call: TRBV5-1; clone_size: -; j_call: TRBJ2-7; cdr3_aa: CASSLGSTTTYEQYF; cdr3_nt: TGCGCCAGCAGCTTGGGGTCTACGACTACCTACGAGCAGTACTTC
d_call: TRBD2; v_call: TRBV2; clone_size: -; j_call: TRBJ2-3; cdr3_aa: CASSKLAVSTDTQYF; cdr3_nt: TGTGCCAGCTCGAAACTAGCGGTTAGCACAGATACGCAGTATTTT
d_call: TRBD1; v_call: TRBV30; clone_size: once; j_call: TRBJ2-5; cdr3_aa: CAWVSRQGEGETQYF; cdr3_nt: TGTGCCTGGGTTTCTAGACAGGGGGAGGGTGAGACCCAGTACTTC
d_call: TRBD2; v_call: TRBV6-5; clone_size: -; j_call: TRBJ2-7; cdr3_aa: CASSYAGEAYEQYF; cdr3_nt: TGTGCCAGCAGTTACGCGGGGGAGGCCTACGAGCAGTACTTC
d_call: TRBD2; v_call: TRBV7-7; clone_size: -; j_call: TRBJ2-5; cdr3_aa: CASSLVAGLWETQYF; cdr3_nt: TGTGCCAGCAGCTTAGTAGCGGGGTTGTGGGAGACCCAGTACTTC
d_call: -; v_call: TRBV6-4; clone_size: few; j_call: TRBJ2-3; cdr3_aa: CASSESGTDTQYF; cdr3_nt: TGTGCCAGCAGTGAAAGCGGAACAGATACGCAGTATTTT
d_call: TRBD1; v_call: TRBV2; clone_size: -; j_call: TRBJ1-3; cdr3_aa: CASTLGQVELGNTIYF; cdr3_nt: TGTGCCAGCACCCTCGGACAGGTCGAGTTAGGAAACACCATATATTTT
d_call: TRBD2; v_call: TRBV29-1; clone_size: -; j_call: TRBJ2-3; cdr3_aa: CSVTSGGGNTQYF; cdr3_nt: TGCAGCGTGACTAGCGGGGGGGGAAATACGCAGTATTTT
d_call: -; v_call: TRBV10-1; clone_size: -; j_call: TRBJ2-1; cdr3_aa: CASSESPRGEQFF; cdr3_nt: TGCGCCAGCAGTGAGAGCCCGAGGGGGGAGCAGTTCTTC
d_call: -; v_call: TRBV27; clone_size: -; j_call: TRBJ2-7; cdr3_aa: CASSPTRDEQYF; cdr3_nt: TGTGCCAGCAGTCCCACGCGCGACGAGCAGTACTTC
d_call: TRBD1; v_call: TRBV27; clone_size: -; j_call: TRBJ1-2; cdr3_aa: CASRGTGGANGYTF; cdr3_nt: TGTGCCAGCAGGGGGACAGGGGGCGCGAATGGCTACACCTTC
d_call: TRBD1; v_call: TRBV2; clone_size: -; j_call: TRBJ2-5; cdr3_aa: CASSEAGWDRVHF; cdr3_nt: TGTGCCAGCAGTGAAGCAGGTTGGGACAGGGTGCACTTC
d_call: TRBD1; v_call: TRBV6-6; clone_size: once; j_call: TRBJ1-4; cdr3_aa: CASNHRGRNEKLFF; cdr3_nt: TGTGCCAGCAACCACAGGGGGCGCAATGAAAAACTGTTTTTT
d_call: TRBD1; v_call: TRBV4-1; clone_size: -; j_call: TRBJ1-1; cdr3_aa: CASSQATDRVITEAFF; cdr3_nt: TGCGCCAGCAGCCAAGCTACAGACAGGGTGATCACTGAAGCTTTCTTT
d_call: -; v_call: TRBV18; clone_size: -; j_call: TRBJ1-1; cdr3_aa: CASSPMRNTEAFF; cdr3_nt: TGTGCCAGCTCACCAATGAGGAACACTGAAGCTTTCTTT
d_call: -; v_call: TRBV29-1; clone_size: few; j_call: TRBJ1-3; cdr3_aa: CSVVQGIAGNTIYF; cdr3_nt: TGCAGCGTGGTACAGGGAATTGCTGGAAACACCATATATTTT
d_call: -; v_call: TRBV7-6; clone_size: -; j_call: TRBJ2-2; cdr3_aa: CASAPGWDRGTGELFF; cdr3_nt: TGTGCCAGCGCCCCCGGGTGGGATAGAGGGACCGGGGAGCTGTTTTTT
d_call: TRBD2; v_call: TRBV7-9; clone_size: -; j_call: TRBJ2-1; cdr3_aa: CASSPGGGGAKYNEQFF; cdr3_nt: TGTGCCAGCAGCCCGGGGGGCGGGGGGGCTAAGTACAATGAGCAGTTCTTC
d_call: TRBD1; v_call: TRBV6-1; clone_size: -; j_call: TRBJ1-4; cdr3_aa: CASSVTGGEGKLFF; cdr3_nt: TGTGCCAGCAGTGTCACAGGGGGCGAAGGAAAACTGTTTTTT
d_call: TRBD2; v_call: TRBV28; clone_size: -; j_call: TRBJ2-3; cdr3_aa: CASSYRTSGGTDTQYF; cdr3_nt: TGTGCCAGCAGCTACCGGACTAGCGGGGGCACAGATACGCAGTATTTT
d_call: -; v_call: TRBV4-1; clone_size: -; j_call: TRBJ1-5; cdr3_aa: CASSQGVETGKHF; cdr3_nt: TGCGCCAGCAGCCAAGGAGTGGAGACCGGGAAGCATTTT
d_call: TRBD1; v_call: TRBV30; clone_size: -; j_call: TRBJ1-4; cdr3_aa: CAWSKGAEYEKLFF; cdr3_nt: TGTGCCTGGAGCAAGGGGGCCGAGTATGAAAAACTGTTTTTT
d_call: TRBD1; v_call: TRBV28; clone_size: -; j_call: TRBJ2-5; cdr3_aa: CASSPRTGEETQYF; cdr3_nt: TGTGCCAGCAGTCCCCGGACAGGGGAAGAGACCCAGTACTTC
d_call: -; v_call: TRBV6-5; clone_size: few; j_call: TRBJ2-1; cdr3_aa: CASSRPESYNEQFF; cdr3_nt: TGTGCCAGCAGCCGCCCCGAGAGCTACAATGAGCAGTTCTTC
d_call: TRBD1; v_call: TRBV5-1; clone_size: -; j_call: TRBJ1-2; cdr3_aa: CASSQPGQGGRGGYTF; cdr3_nt: TGCGCCAGCAGCCAACCGGGACAGGGTGGTAGGGGCGGCTACACCTTC